The 6 T cell receptor beta chains reported below all come from one sample, sequenced in a study of control samples from healthy donors and cancer patients. Assay used: immunoSEQ multiplex PCR; TCRdb lists only in-frame clones, some missing. The repertoire holds about 160,000 clones, 94% seen once, with 12% to 15% in the top ten. The sample comprised PBMCs. These receptors came from a man aged 55-75 years with colorectal cancer.

The chain has TRBV19 and TRBJ2-3; either TRBD1 or TRBD2 may fit D (5 bases each). Per the germline V gene, CDR1 is LNHDA and CDR2 is SQIVND (reference sequence). Trimming stripped 2 bases from V and 2 bases from J, with 14 bases between. The CDR3 sequence is 16 residues long. The CDR3 DNA reads TGTGCCAGTAGTATAACCGGGGCAGCCCCCACAGATACGCAGTATTTT. Protein product: CASSITGAAPTDTQYF.

V and J are TRBV5-5 and TRBJ2-2; D ambiguous. The CDR3 runs to 13 residues. V was cut by 2 bases and J by 4 bases, with 6 bases left in between. Germline V gene data show CDR1 as SGHKS and CDR2 as YYEKEE (reference sequence). This CDR3 reads CASSFSGTGELFF. For the CDR3, the DNA is TGTGCCAGCAGCTTTTCGGGCACCGGGGAGCTGTTTTTT.

In the case of this clone: A junction boundary mismatches the germline segment, possibly from a read error. The chain couples TRBV4-2 to TRBJ2-7, with D unresolved. There are 15 residues in the CDR3. Germline CDR1 LGHNA, CDR2 YNFKEQ. CDR3 nucleotides: TGTGCCAGCAGCCAAGATCCCTCCATAGCTAACGATCAGTACTTC. Translated: CASSQDPSIANDQYF.

V usage is TRBV18 and J usage is TRBJ1-2; possibly TRBD1 for D (5 bases). The V gene lost 3 bases and the J gene lost 4 bases, with 21 bases spanning the gap. Germline loops: CDR1 KGHSH, CDR2 LQKENI. The CDR3 has 17 residues. The CDR3 sequence is CASSPLANSQGVYGYTF. The CDR3 DNA reads TGTGCCAGCTCACCTCTGGCAAATTCGCAGGGTGTCTATGGCTACACCTTC.

The chain recombines TRBV6-6 with TRBJ1-4; D ambiguous. CDR1 and CDR2 (germline): MNHNY, SVGAGI (reference sequence). Trimming took 5 bases from V and 7 from J, leaving 20 bases between them. This CDR3 comprises 16 residues. In nucleotides, the CDR3 is TGTGCCAGCAGTCCATCGACCCTTCCCGGGCGTGAAAAACTGTTTTTT. It translates to CASSPSTLPGREKLFF.

The V call is TRBV2, the J call TRBJ2-1, with 8 bases fitting TRBD1. Per the germline V gene, CDR1 is SNHLY and CDR2 is FYNNEI. The CDR3 runs 16 residues. Unmatched junction bases numbered 10, after V lost 6 bases and J lost 3 bases. DNA of the CDR3: TGTGCCAGCAGCGACACTAGGACAGGGAACTACAATGAGCAGTTCTTC. Protein sequence: CASSDTRTGNYNEQFF.